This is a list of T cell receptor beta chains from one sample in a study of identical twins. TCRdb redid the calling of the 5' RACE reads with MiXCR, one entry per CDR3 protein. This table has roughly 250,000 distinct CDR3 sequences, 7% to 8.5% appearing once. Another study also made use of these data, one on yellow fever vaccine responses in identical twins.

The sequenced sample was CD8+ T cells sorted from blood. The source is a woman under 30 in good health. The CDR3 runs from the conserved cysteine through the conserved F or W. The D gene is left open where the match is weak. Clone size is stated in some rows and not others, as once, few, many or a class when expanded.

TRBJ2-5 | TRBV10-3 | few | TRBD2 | TGTGCCATCAGTGGACTAGCGGGGGGGCCTAGGAAGACCCAGTACTTC | CAISGLAGGPRKTQYF
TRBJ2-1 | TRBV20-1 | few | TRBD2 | TGCAGTGCTAGAGCGGGACTAGCGAACAATGAGCAGTTCTTC | CSARAGLANNEQFF
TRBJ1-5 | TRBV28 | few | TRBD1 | TGTGCCAGCAGCACAAAGACAGGGGCCAATCAGCCCCAGCATTTT | CASSTKTGANQPQHF
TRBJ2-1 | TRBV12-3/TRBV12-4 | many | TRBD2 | TGTGCCAGCAGTCCGCGGGGACTAGCGGGCTACAATGAGCAGTTCTTC | CASSPRGLAGYNEQFF
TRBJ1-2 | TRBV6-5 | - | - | TGTGCCAGCAGTTACGCAGAAAAACTCTATGGCTACACCTTC | CASSYAEKLYGYTF
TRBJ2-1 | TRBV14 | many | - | TGTGCCAGCAGCCAAGGTTACAATGAGCAGTTCTTC | CASSQGYNEQFF
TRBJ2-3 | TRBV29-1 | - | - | TGCAGCCCCCGCAATGGGGACACAGATACGCAGTATTTT | CSPRNGDTDTQYF
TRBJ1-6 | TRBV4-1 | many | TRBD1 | TGCGCCAGCAGCCAAGAGGGACAGGGCAACCTAGGTTCACCCCTCCACTTT | CASSQEGQGNLGSPLHF
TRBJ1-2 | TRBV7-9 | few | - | TGTGCCAGCAGCGGGCTCGCGGGGGATGGCTATGGCTACACCTTC | CASSGLAGDGYGYTF
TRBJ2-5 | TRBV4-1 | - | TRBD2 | TGCGCCAGCAGCCAAGAATCGGGGGGAACAGAGACCCAGTACTTC | CASSQESGGTETQYF
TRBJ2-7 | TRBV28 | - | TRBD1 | TGTGCCAGCAGGGAACAGGGGGGAGCTGACTACGAGCAGTACTTC | CASREQGGADYEQYF
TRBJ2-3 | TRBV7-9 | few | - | TGTGCCAGCAGCTTAGGATACTGGGGCACAGATACGCAGTATTTT | CASSLGYWGTDTQYF
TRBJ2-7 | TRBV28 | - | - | TGTGCCAGCAGTTTAGGGCCGATGAGCTCCTACGAGCAGTACTTC | CASSLGPMSSYEQYF
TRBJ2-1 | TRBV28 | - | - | TGTGCCAGCAGCCCCCCCGCTAGCTCTTGGCTCTCACACAATGAGCAGTTCTTC | CASSPPASSWLSHNEQFF
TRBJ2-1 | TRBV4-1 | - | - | TGCGCCAGCAGCCTACTAAATGTGGGGGGCCGCGGTAGTGAGCAGTTCTTC | CASSLLNVGGRGSEQFF
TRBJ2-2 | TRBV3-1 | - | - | TGTGCCAGCAGCTCAGAGGAACGGATAAGCGGTTCAACCGGGGAGCTGTTTTTT | CASSSEERISGSTGELFF
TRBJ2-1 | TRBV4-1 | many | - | TGCGCCAGCAGCCCAACCCCAGCGGGCTCCTACAATGAGCAGTTCTTC | CASSPTPAGSYNEQFF
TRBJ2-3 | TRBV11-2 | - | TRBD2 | TGTGCCAGCAGCCTACGGACTAGCGGGGCGATCATTGCTAGCACAGATACGCAGTATTTT | CASSLRTSGAIIASTDTQYF
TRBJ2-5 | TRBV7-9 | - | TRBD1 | TGTGCCAGCCGACAGGGTGGACAAGAGACCCAGTACTTC | CASRQGGQETQYF
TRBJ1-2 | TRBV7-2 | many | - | TGTGCCAGCAGTTATCGGGTGCCAGACTATGGCTACACCTTC | CASSYRVPDYGYTF
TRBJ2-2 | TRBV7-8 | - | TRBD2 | TGTGCCAGCAGCTTACTAGCGGCAACAAGGCCGAACACCGGGGAGCTGTTTTTT | CASSLLAATRPNTGELFF
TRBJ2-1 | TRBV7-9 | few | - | TGTGCCAGCAGTCCCAGCGGGTGGGGGTACAATGAGCAGTTCTTC | CASSPSGWGYNEQFF
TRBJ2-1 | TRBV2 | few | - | TGTGCCAGCCACAGATCGGACGATATTTTTGACAATGAGCAGTTCTTC | CASHRSDDIFDNEQFF
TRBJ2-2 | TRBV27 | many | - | TGTGCCAGCAGTTTACGGCAGGCCGGGGAGCTGTTTTTT | CASSLRQAGELFF
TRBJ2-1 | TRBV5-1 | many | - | TGCGCCAGCCATTCTGCGGTATCCAATGAGCAGTTCTTC | CASHSAVSNEQFF
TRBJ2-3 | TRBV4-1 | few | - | TGCGCCAGCAGCCAGCCGGAAAAAAAAACAGATACGCAGTATTTT | CASSQPEKKTDTQYF
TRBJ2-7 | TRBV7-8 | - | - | TGTGCCAGCAGCCCACTAGCCTATACCTACGAGCAGTACTTC | CASSPLAYTYEQYF
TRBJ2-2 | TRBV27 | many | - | TGTGCCAGCAGTTTACAACTTTCCCCCGGCACCGGGGAGCTGTTTTTT | CASSLQLSPGTGELFF
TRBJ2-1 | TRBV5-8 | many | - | TGTGCCAGCAGTCCACTGGTTCAGGTGTGCGGGGAGCAGTTCTTC | CASSPLVQVCGEQFF
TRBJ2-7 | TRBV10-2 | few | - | TGCGCCAGCAGTGGTGGGGACCTACCCTACGAGCAGTACTTC | CASSGGDLPYEQYF
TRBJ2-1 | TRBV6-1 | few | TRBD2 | TGTGCCAGCAGTCTTTCCCCGGGAGGGATAGGCAATGAGCAGTTCTTC | CASSLSPGGIGNEQFF
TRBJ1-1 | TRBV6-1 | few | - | TGTGCCAGCAGAAAATCAACCCAACAGGGGAACACTGAAGCTTTCTTT | CASRKSTQQGNTEAFF
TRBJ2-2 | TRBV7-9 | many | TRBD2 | TGTGCCAGCAGCTCACCGTCGGGAGGCCCAAGCCCCGGGGAGCTGTTTTTT | CASSSPSGGPSPGELFF
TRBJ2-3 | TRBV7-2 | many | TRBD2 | TGTGCCAGCAGCTTAGGGGGACTAGCCAGCACAGATACGCAGTATTTT | CASSLGGLASTDTQYF
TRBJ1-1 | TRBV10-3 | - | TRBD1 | TGTGCCATCAGGACAGGGAAAGAGACTGAAGCTTTCTTT | CAIRTGKETEAFF
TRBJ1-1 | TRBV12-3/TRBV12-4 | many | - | TGTGCCAGCAGTCCCATGGGGTGGGGAACTGAAGCTTTCTTT | CASSPMGWGTEAFF
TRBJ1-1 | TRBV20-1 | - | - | TGCAGTGCTGGACTACGAAAAGCTTTCTTT | CSAGLRKAFF
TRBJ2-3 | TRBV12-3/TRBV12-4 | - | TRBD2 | TGTGCCAGCAGTTTACGGGGGAGGGCCGCAGCAGATACGCAGTATTTT | CASSLRGRAAADTQYF
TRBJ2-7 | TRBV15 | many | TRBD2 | TGTGCCACCAGCAGAGATCTGACTAGCGGGGACGAGCAGTACTTC | CATSRDLTSGDEQYF
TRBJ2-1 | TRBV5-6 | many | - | TGTGCCAGCAGCGGGTGGAGCTCCTACAATGAGCAGTTCTTC | CASSGWSSYNEQFF
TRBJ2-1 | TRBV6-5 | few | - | TGTGCCAGCAGTTTCGTTCCACCCCCTCTTTACTCCTACAATGAGCAGTTCTTC | CASSFVPPPLYSYNEQFF
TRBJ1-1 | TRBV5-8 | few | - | TGTGCCAGCAGCTTGTTTCGGTTGAACACTGAAGCTTTCTTT | CASSLFRLNTEAFF
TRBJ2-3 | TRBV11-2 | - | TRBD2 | TGTGCCAGCAGCCTAGGACTCTCCGTAGCGGGGCACACAGATACGCAGTATTTT | CASSLGLSVAGHTDTQYF
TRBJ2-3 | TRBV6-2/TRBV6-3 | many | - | TGTGCCAGCAGTTACTCAGTTACGGCAGATACGCAGTATTTT | CASSYSVTADTQYF
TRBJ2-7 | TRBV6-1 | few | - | TGTGCCAGTAATGTGGGGGAGGATCCCCTTTACGAGCAGTACTTC | CASNVGEDPLYEQYF
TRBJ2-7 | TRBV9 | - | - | TGTGCCAGCAGCGTAGGTCCAGGGGCCACCTACGAGCAGTACTTC | CASSVGPGATYEQYF
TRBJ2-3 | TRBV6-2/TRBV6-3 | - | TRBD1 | TGTGCCAGCAGTTACATTGGGACAGACACAGATACGCAGTATTTT | CASSYIGTDTDTQYF
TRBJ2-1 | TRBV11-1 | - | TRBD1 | TGTGCCAGCAGCATCAACAGGGGGATGGCCTACAATGAGCAGTTCTTC | CASSINRGMAYNEQFF
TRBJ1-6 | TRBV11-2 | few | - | TGTGCCAGCAGCTCGGACCCCGGCTCACCCCTCCACTTT | CASSSDPGSPLHF
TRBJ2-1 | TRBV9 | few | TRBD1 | TGTGCCAGCAGCGTAAGGGACAGGGGGCTGTTCTTC | CASSVRDRGLFF
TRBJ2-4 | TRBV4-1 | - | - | TGCGCCAGCAGCCCCAATGGGACCCCCAACATTCAGTACTTC | CASSPNGTPNIQYF
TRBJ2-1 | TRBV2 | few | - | TGTGGGACTGCCTGGGGTGGGCACAATGAGCAGTTCTTC | CGTAWGGHNEQFF
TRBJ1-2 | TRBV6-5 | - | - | TGTGCCAGCAGTCCAGGGTTCTATGGCTACACCTTC | CASSPGFYGYTF
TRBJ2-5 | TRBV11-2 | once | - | TGTGCCAGCAGCAACCGGGACTACCAAGAGACCCAGTACTTC | CASSNRDYQETQYF
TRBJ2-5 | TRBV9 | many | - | TGTGCCAGCAGCGTAGAGGAGGGTCGGGGAGAGACCCAGTACTTC | CASSVEEGRGETQYF
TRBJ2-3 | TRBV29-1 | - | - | TGCAGCGTCGGCCAGGGATCGCCAGATACGCAGTATTTT | CSVGQGSPDTQYF
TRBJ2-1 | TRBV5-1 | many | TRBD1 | TGCGCCAGCAGCAGACCTCCATACGACAGGGGGGACAATGAGCAGTTCTTC | CASSRPPYDRGDNEQFF
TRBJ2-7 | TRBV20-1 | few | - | TGCAGTGCTAGAGGTCAGGGGCGATCCTCCTACGAGCAGTACTTC | CSARGQGRSSYEQYF